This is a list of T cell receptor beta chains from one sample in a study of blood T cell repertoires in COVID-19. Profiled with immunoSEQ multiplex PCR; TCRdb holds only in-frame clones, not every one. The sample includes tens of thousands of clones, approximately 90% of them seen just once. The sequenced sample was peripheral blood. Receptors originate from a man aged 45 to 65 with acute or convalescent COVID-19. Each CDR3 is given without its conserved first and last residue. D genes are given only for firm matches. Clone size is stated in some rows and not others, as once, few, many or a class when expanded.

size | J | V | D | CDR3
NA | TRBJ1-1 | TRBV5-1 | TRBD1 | ASSFGDRGTTEAF
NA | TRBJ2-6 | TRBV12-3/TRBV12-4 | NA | ASCRGANVLT
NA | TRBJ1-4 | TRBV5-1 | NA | ASSLDRVGEKLF
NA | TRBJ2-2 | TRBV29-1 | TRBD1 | SVYPGQGRTGELF
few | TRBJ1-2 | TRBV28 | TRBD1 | ASSATGTGNYGYT
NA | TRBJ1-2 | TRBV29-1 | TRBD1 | SVGQGVNYGYT
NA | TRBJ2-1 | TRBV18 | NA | ASSPGLGEQF
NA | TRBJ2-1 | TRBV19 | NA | ASSIVAGEQF
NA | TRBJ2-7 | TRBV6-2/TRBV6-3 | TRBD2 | ASSYAGGSLSYEQY
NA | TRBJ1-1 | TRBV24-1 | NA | ATSDSTALNTEAF
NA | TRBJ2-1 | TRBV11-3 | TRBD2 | ASSSRPSGGAHNEQF
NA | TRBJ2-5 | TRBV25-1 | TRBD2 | ASSSGGKEGETQY